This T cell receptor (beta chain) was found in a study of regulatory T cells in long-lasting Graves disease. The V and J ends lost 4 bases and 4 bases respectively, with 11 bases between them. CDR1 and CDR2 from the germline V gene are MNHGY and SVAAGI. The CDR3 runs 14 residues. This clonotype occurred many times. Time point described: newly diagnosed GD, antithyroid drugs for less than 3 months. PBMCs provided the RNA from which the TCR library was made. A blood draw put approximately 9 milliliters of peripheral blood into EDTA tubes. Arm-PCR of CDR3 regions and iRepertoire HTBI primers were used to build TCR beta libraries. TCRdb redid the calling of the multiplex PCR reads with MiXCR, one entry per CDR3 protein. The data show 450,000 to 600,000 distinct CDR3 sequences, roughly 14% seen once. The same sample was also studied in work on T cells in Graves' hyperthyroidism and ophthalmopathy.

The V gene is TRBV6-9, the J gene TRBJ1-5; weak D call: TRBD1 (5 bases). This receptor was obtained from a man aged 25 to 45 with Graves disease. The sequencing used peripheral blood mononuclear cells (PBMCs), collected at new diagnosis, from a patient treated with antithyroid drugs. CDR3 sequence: CASSSVGRNQPQHF. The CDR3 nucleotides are TGTGCCAGCAGTTCAGTGGGACGGAATCAGCCCCAGCATTTT.